This T cell receptor (beta chain) stems from a study of OX40 agonist ivuxolimab in advanced cancers. The wider study: Patients were given ivuxolimab, an antibody that agonizes OX40 (CD134). Having had anti-PD-1, anti-PD-L1 or anti-CTLA-4 therapy before was allowed, and roughly 40% had some.

Using immunoSEQ multiplex PCR, the repertoire was profiled, and TCRdb retains in-frame clones only, with some absent. The sample contains about 12,000 clones, roughly 77% of which appear only once. General study findings and limits: Clonal expansion among partial responders at 0.1-3.0 mg/kg ranked near the lowest.

Germline-derived CDR1 and CDR2 are LNHDA and SQIVND (reference sequence). Trimming cost V 6 bases and J 2 bases, with 22 bases left between them. CDR3 size: 17 residues. A note on this clone: Its antigen is not known.

The chain carries TRBV19 and TRBJ2-5; D is unclear. The sequence was obtained from an adult with an advanced solid tumor such as melanoma, head and neck, liver or kidney cancer. The sample here was CD4+ or CD8+ T cells sorted from blood, taken in a trial of the OX40 agonist ivuxolimab. For the CDR3, the DNA is TGTGCCAGTAGGTCCCACAAGCAAGCGTCCTCTCAAGAGACCCAGTACTTC. Its translation: CASRSHKQASSQETQYF.